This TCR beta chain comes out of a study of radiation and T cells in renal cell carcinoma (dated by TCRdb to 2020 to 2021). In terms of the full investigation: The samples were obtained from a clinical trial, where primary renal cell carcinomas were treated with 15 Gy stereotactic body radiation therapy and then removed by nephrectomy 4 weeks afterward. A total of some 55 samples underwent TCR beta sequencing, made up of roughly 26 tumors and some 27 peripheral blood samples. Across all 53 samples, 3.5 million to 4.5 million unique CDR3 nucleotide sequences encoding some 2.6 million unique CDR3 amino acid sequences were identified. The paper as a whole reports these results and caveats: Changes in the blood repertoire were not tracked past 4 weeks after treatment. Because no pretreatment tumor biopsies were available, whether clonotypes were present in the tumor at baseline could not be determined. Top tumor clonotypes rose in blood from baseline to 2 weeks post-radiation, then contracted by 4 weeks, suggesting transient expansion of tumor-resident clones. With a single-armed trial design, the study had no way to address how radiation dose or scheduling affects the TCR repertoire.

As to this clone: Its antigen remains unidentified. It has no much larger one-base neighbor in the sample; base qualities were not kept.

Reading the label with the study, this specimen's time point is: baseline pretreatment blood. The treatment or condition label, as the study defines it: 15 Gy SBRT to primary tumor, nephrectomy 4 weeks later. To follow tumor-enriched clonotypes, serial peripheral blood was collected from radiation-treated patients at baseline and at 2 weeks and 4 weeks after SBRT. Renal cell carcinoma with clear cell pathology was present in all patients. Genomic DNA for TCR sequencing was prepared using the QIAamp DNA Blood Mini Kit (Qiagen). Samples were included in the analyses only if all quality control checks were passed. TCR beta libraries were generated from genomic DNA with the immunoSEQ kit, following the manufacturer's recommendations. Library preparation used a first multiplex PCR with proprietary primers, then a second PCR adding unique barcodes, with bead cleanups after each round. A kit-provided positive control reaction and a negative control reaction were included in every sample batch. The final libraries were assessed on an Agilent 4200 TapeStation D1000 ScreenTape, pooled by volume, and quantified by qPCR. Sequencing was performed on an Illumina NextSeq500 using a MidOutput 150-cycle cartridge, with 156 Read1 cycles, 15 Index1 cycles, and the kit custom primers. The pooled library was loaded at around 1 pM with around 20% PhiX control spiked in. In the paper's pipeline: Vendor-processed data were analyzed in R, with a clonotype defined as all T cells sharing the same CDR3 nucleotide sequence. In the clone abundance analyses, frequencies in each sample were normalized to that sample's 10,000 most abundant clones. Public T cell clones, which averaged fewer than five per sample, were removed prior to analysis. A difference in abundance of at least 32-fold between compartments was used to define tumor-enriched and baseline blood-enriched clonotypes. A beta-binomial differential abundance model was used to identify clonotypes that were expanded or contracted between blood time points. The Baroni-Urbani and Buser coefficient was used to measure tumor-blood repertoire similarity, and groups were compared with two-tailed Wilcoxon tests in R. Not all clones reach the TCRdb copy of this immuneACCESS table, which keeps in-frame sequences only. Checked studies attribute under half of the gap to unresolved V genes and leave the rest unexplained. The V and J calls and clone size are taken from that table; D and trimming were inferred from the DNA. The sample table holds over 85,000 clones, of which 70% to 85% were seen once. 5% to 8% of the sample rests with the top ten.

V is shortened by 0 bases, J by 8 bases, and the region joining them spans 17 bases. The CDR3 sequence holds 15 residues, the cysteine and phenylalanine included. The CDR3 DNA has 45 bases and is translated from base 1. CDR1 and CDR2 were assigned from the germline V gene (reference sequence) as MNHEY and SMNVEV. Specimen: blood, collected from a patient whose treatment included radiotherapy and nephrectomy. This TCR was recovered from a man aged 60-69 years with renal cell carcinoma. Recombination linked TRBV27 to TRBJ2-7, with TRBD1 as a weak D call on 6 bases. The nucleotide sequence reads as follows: TGTGCCAGCAGTTTATCGCCCCAAGGGGGATTCAAGCAGTACTTC. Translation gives CASSLSPQGGFKQYF.